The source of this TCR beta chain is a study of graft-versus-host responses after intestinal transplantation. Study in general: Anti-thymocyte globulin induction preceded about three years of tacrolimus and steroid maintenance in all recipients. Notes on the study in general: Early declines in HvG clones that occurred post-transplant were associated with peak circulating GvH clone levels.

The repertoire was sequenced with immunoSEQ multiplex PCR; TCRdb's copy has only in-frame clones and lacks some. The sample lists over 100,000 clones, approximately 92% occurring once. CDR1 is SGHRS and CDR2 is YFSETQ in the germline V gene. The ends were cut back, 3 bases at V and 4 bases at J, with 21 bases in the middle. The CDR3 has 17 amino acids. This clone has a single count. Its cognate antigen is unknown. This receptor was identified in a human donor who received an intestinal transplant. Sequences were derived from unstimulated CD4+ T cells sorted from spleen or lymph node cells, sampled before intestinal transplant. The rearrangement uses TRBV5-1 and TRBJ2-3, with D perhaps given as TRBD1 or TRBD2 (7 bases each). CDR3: CASSSTGRAGASDTQYF. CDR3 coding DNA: TGCGCCAGCAGCTCGACAGGGAGGGCGGGAGCATCAGATACGCAGTATTTT.